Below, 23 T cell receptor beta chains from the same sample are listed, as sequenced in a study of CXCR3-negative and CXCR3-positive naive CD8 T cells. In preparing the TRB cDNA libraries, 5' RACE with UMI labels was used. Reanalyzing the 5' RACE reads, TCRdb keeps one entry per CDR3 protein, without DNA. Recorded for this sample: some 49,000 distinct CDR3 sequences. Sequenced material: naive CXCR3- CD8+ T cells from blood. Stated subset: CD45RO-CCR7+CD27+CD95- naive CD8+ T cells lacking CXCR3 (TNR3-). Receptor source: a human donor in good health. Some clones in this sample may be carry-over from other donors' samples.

The CDR3 loop is CASSSGPPGNEQYF. The chain employs TRBV7-2 and TRBJ2-7; the TCRdb D gene call, TRBD2, has no DNA to confirm it. Germline CDR1 and CDR2: SGHTA and FQGNSA. This CDR3 is 14 amino acids long.

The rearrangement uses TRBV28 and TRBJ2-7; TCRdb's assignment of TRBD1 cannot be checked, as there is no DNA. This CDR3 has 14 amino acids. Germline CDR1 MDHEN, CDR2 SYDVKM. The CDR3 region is CASSLSPGVNEQYF. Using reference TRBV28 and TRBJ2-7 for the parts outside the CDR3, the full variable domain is DVKVTQSSRYLVKRTGEKVFLECVQDMDHENMFWYRQDPGLGLRLIYFSYDVKMKEKGDIPEGYSVSREKKERFSLILESASTNQTSMYLCASSLSPGVNEQYFGPGTRLTVT.

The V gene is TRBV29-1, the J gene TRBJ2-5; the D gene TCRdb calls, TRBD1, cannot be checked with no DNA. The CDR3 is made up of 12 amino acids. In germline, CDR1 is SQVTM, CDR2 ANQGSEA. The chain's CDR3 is CSVDTGKETQYF.

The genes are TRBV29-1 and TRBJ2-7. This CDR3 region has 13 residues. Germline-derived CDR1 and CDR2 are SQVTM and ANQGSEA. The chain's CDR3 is CSVEDLNNVEQYF.

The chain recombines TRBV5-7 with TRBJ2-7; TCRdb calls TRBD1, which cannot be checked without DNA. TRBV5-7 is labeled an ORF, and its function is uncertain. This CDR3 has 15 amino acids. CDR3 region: CASSLTWGGDYEQYF.

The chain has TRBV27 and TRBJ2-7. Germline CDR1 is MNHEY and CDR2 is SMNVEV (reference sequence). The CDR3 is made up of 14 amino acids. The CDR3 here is CASSLKSSSYEQYF.

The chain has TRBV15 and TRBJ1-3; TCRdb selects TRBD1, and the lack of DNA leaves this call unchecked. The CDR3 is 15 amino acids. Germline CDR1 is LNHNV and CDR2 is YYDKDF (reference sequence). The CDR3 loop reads CATATGQYSGNTIYF.

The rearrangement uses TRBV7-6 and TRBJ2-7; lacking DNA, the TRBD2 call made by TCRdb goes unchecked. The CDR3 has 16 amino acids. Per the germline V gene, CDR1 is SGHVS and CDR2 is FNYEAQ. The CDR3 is CASSLVGSGNLYEQYF.

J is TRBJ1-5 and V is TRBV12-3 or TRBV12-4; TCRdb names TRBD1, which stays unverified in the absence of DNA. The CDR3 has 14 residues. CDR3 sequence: CASRYRDKDQPQHF.

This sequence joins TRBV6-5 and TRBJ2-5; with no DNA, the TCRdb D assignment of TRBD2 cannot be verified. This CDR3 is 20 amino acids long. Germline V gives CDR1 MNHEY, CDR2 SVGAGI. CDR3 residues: CASSPPLPLTIAGSQETQYF.

CDR3 protein: CASSLETGGDRYNEQFF. The chain uses TRBV7-2 and TRBJ2-1; TCRdb names TRBD1, which stays unverified in the absence of DNA. There are 17 residues in the CDR3. Germline V gene data show CDR1 as SGHTA and CDR2 as FQGNSA. Filled out from reference TRBV7-2 and TRBJ2-1, the complete variable domain reads GAGVSQSPSNKVTEKGKDVELRCDPISGHTALYWYRQSLGQGLEFLIYFQGNSAPDKSGLPSDRFSAERTGGSVSTLTIQRTQQEDSAVYLCASSLETGGDRYNEQFFGPGTRLTVL.

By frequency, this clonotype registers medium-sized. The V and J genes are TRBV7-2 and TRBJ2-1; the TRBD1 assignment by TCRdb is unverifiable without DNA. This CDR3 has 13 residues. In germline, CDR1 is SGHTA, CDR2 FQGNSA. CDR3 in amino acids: CASSLRDREEQFF.

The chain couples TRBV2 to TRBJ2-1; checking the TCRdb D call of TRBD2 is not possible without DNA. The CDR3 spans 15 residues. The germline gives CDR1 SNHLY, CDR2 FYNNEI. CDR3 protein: CASLGLAGGFNEQFF. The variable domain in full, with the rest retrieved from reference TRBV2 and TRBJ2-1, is EPEVTQTPSHQVTQMGQEVILRCVPISNHLYFYWYRQILGQKVEFLVSFYNNEISEKSEIFDDQFSVERPDGSNFTLKIRSTKLEDSAMYFCASLGLAGGFNEQFFGPGTRLTVL.

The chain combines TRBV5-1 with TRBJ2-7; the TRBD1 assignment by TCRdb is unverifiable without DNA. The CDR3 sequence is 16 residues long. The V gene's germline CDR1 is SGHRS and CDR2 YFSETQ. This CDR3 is CASSLVLGDSSYEQYF.

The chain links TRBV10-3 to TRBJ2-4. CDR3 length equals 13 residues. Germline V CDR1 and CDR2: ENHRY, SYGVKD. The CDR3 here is CAISESVLNIQYF.

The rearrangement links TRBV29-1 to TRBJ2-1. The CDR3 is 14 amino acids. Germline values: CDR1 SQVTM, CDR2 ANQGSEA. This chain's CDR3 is CSGFSESSYNEQFF.

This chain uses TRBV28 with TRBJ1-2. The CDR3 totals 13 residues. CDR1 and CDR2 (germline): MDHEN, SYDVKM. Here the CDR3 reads CASSLEFNYGYTF.

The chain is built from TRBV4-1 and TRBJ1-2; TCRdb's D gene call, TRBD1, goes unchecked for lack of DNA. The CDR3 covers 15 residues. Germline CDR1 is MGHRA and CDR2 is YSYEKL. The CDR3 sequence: CASSQLNGAGYGYTF.

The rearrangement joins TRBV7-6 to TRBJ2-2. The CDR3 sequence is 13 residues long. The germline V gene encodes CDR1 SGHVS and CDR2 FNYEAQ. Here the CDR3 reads CASSLGEDGELFF.

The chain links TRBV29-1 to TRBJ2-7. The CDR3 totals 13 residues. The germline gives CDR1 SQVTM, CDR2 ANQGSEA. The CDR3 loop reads CSVEPENIHEQYF.

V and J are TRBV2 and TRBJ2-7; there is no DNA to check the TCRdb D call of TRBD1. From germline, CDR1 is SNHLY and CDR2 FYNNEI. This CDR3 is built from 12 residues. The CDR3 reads CASKGTPYEQYF.

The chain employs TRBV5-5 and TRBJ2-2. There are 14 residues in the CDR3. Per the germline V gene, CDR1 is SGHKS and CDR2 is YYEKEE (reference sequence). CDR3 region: CASSPESNTGELFF.

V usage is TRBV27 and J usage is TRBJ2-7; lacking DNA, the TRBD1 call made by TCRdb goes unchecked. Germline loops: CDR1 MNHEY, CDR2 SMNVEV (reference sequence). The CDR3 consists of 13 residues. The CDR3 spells CASQLTVGREQYF.